The 28 T cell receptor beta chains below all came from one sample that was sequenced in a study of graft-versus-host responses after intestinal transplantation. The antigens of these receptors remain unknown. TCRdb's table, derived via immunoSEQ multiplex PCR, lists solely in-frame clones and lacks some. The sample includes about 70,000 clones, roughly 87% of them seen just once. Sequenced here: unstimulated CD8+ T cells sorted from spleen or lymph node cells, sampled before intestinal transplant. These receptors originate from a human donor who received an intestinal transplant.

As regards this clone: One end of the junction is discordant with germline, which a read error may explain. This chain joins TRBV7-7 and TRBJ2-7; 8 positions agree with TRBD1. This CDR3 has 14 residues. Germline V gives CDR1 SSHAT, CDR2 FNYEAQ (reference sequence). This chain's CDR3 is CASSPGQGGYEQYF. The CDR3 nucleotides are TGTGCTAGCAGCCCAGGACAGGGTGGTTACGAGCAGTACTTC.

The chain carries TRBV11-2 and TRBJ2-1; 9 bases align to TRBD1. Germline assignment: CDR1 SGHAT and CDR2 FQNNGV. V dropped 5 bases and J dropped 9; count of bases not matched to a gene: 11. The CDR3 spans 15 residues. Here the CDR3 reads CASSPPTGGFSEQFF. For the CDR3, the DNA is TGTGCCAGCAGCCCCCCGACAGGGGGTTTTAGTGAGCAGTTCTTC. The whole variable domain, remainder taken from reference TRBV11-2 and TRBJ2-1, is EAGVAQSPRYKIIEKRQSVAFWCNPISGHATLYWYQQILGQGPKLLIQFQNNGVVDDSQLPKDRFSAERLKGVDSTLKIQPAKLEDSAVYLCASSPPTGGFSEQFFGPGTRLTVL.

V and J are TRBV6-4 and TRBJ2-1; 11 positions match TRBD2. Germline V gene sequence: CDR1 MRHNA, CDR2 SNTAGT. Losses at the gene ends were 2 bases for V and 5 bases for J; bases not matched to a gene: 2. The CDR3 extends over 15 amino acids. The CDR3 sequence: CASSDVAGGHNEQFF. In DNA form, the CDR3 reads TGTGCCAGCAGTGACGTAGCGGGGGGGCACAATGAGCAGTTCTTC.

This clone appeared a single time. This rearrangement joins TRBV7-3 to TRBJ2-2, with 10 bases fitting TRBD1. Trimming took 5 bases from V and 5 from J; bases not matched to a gene: 5. The CDR3 extends over 15 amino acids. CDR1 SGHTA and CDR2 FQGTGA come from the germline V gene. CDR3 nucleotides: TGTGCCAGCAGCACCGGGACAGGGGTGACCGGGGAGCTGTTTTTT. Its protein product is CASSTGTGVTGELFF.

This chain links TRBV28 with TRBJ1-1; no definite D call. The V gene's germline CDR1 is MDHEN and CDR2 SYDVKM. CDR3 length: 13 residues. V was clipped by 4 bases and J by 1 base, with 7 bases between them. CDR3 amino acids: CASSSQQNTEAFF. The CDR3 coding sequence is TGTGCCAGCAGTTCCCAACAGAACACTGAAGCTTTCTTT.

The chain joins TRBV29-1 to TRBJ2-1, with 10 bases identical to TRBD1. The germline gives CDR1 SQVTM, CDR2 ANQGSEA. With V trimmed by 7 bases and J by 3 bases, 6 bases remained unmatched. The CDR3 sequence is 14 residues long. For the CDR3, the DNA is TGCAGCGAAACCGGGACAGGGGTCTACAATGAGCAGTTCTTC. It codes for CSETGTGVYNEQFF.

The chain is built from TRBV7-3 and TRBJ1-2; D not certain. This CDR3 has 11 amino acids. V shed 8 bases and J shed 4 bases, with 8 bases lying between them. Germline V CDR1 and CDR2: SGHTA, FQGTGA. The CDR3 loop is CASGGGYGYTF. CDR3 in DNA: TGTGCCAGCGGTGGAGGCTATGGCTACACCTTC.

The chain is built from TRBV6-5 and TRBJ1-2; maybe TRBD1 (5 bases). CDR1 and CDR2 from the germline V gene are MNHEY and SVGAGI. The V gene lost 8 bases and the J gene lost 9 bases, with 10 bases spanning the gap. This CDR3 spans 10 amino acids. The CDR3: CASYRTSYTF. The CDR3 bases are TGTGCCAGCTACAGGACGAGCTACACCTTC.

The gene calls are TRBV5-4 and TRBJ2-5; 9 positions agree with TRBD2. CDR1 is SGHNT, CDR2 YYREEE, per germline (reference sequence). Trimming took 2 bases from V and 2 from J; bases not matched to a gene: 7. There are 16 residues in the CDR3. CDR3 loop: CASSLVFLAGQETQYF. The CDR3 DNA reads as TGTGCCAGCAGCTTAGTCTTCCTAGCGGGGCAAGAGACCCAGTACTTC. The complete variable domain, with remaining parts taken from reference TRBV5-4 and TRBJ2-5, reads ETGVTQSPTHLIKTRGQQVTLRCSSQSGHNTVSWYQQALGQGPQFIFQYYREEENGRGNFPPRFSGLQFPNYSSELNVNALELDDSALYLCASSLVFLAGQETQYFGPGTRLLVL.

V and J are TRBV19 and TRBJ1-1, with D perhaps TRBD1 (5 bases). V gave up 7 bases and J gave up 3 bases, with 15 bases separating them. CDR1 and CDR2 from the germline V gene are LNHDA and SQIVND (reference sequence). This CDR3 is 14 amino acids long. CDR3 in DNA: TGTGCCAGTAAATGGGGCAGGGAGGACACTGAAGCTTTCTTT. Translation: CASKWGREDTEAFF.

This clone has just one count. The chain carries TRBV19 and TRBJ1-5, with D hard to call. Trimming took 3 bases from V and 1 from J, leaving 10 bases between them. CDR1 and CDR2 from the germline V gene are LNHDA and SQIVND (reference sequence). The CDR3 extends over 15 amino acids. Written as DNA, the CDR3 is TGTGCCAGTAGTATTAGTCCAGGAAGCAATCAGCCCCAGCATTTT. Its translation is CASSISPGSNQPQHF.

This chain uses TRBV5-1 with TRBJ1-2; 8 bases are shared with TRBD1. The CDR3 has 14 residues. With V trimmed by 4 bases and J by 4 bases, 6 bases remained unmatched. Germline CDR1 reads SGHRS; CDR2 reads YFSETQ. The CDR3 DNA reads TGCGCCAGCAGCCCGACAGGGGCCTTCTATGGCTACACCTTC. This sequence encodes CASSPTGAFYGYTF.

The gene calls are TRBV6-5 and TRBJ1-1; D may be TRBD1 (6 bases). The length of the CDR3 is 12 residues. The V end lost 6 bases, the J end lost 7 bases, and 12 bases lay between the germline ends. Looked up from germline, CDR1 is MNHEY and CDR2 is SVGAGI. The CDR3 DNA reads as TGTGCCAGCAGAACCCCGGGACATGAAGCTTTCTTT. It is translated as CASRTPGHEAFF.

The rearrangement uses TRBV7-8 and TRBJ1-5; D may be TRBD1 (5 bases). The V and J ends lost 5 bases and 6 bases respectively, with 11 bases between them. There are 13 residues in the CDR3. Germline CDR1 is SGHVS and CDR2 is FQNEAQ. The CDR3 here is CASSLGAGQPQHF. For the CDR3, the DNA is TGTGCCAGCAGCCTAGGGGCGGGTCAGCCCCAGCATTTT.

The rearrangement joins TRBV10-3 to TRBJ1-4, with TRBD1 matching over 10 bases. The CDR3 has 15 residues. The junction had 9 bases not matched to a gene; V was cut back by 10 bases and J by 4 bases. Germline lookup yields CDR1 ENHRY and CDR2 SYGVKD. The CDR3 protein is CATARDRGFNEKLFF. The CDR3 DNA follows: TGTGCCACCGCCCGGGACAGGGGCTTTAATGAAAAACTGTTTTTT.

The rearrangement joins TRBV4-2 to TRBJ2-2, with 10 bases aligning to TRBD2. The trim removed 0 bases at V and 5 bases at J, leaving 12 bases unmatched. CDR1 and CDR2 (germline): LGHNA, YNFKEQ. The CDR3 has 19 residues. CDR3 in DNA: TGTGCCAGCAGCCAAGATCTCCTCGCCGTAGCGGGGGGTACCGGGGAGCTGTTTTTT. Its protein product is CASSQDLLAVAGGTGELFF.

This chain joins TRBV2 and TRBJ1-2; the D gene is possibly TRBD1 (6 bases). Trimming pared 7 bases from V and 1 base from J, leaving 16 bases between. Germline assignment: CDR1 SNHLY and CDR2 FYNNEI. The CDR3 extends over 15 amino acids. The CDR3 nucleotides read TGTGCCAGCACCGCCGGGACAACCATTAACTATGGCTACACCTTC. It translates to CASTAGTTINYGYTF.

The chain links TRBV6-5 to TRBJ1-2; D remains unclear. V shed 8 bases and J shed 0 bases, with 10 bases lying between them. Germline CDR1 MNHEY, CDR2 SVGAGI. The CDR3 is 13 residues long. Written as DNA, the CDR3 is TGTGCCAGCTCCTGGGGAGCTAACTATGGCTACACCTTC. It is translated as CASSWGANYGYTF.

The chain links TRBV29-1 to TRBJ2-3, with TRBD1 matching 8 bases. Germline V gene lookup returns CDR1 SQVTM and CDR2 ANQGSEA. The junction had 8 bases not matched to a gene; V was cut back by 6 bases and J by 0 bases. The CDR3 runs 15 residues. The CDR3 sequence is CSVAGTGKSTDTQYF. The CDR3, as DNA: TGCAGCGTCGCTGGGACAGGTAAAAGCACAGATACGCAGTATTTT.

The genes are TRBV19 and TRBJ1-6, with 9 bases lining up with TRBD1. V was pared by 5 bases and J by 8 bases, with 10 bases of the junction left unmatched. The germline CDR1 and CDR2 sequences are LNHDA and SQIVND (reference sequence). The CDR3 has 16 residues. CDR3 nucleotide sequence: TGTGCCAGTAGTGCTTGGACAGGGGCGAACCATTCACCCCTCCACTTT. It specifies CASSAWTGANHSPLHF.

The chain has TRBV9 and TRBJ2-7; 14 nucleotides align to TRBD2. V trimming: 0 bases; J trimming: 5 bases; junction bases outside the gene matches: 7. The CDR3 is made up of 17 amino acids. Germline CDR1 reads SGDLS; CDR2 reads YYNGEE. The CDR3 coding sequence is TGTGCCAGCAGCGTAGGCTTAGGGACTAGCGGGGGACACGAGCAGTACTTC. Protein sequence: CASSVGLGTSGGHEQYF.

This chain connects TRBV6-1 to TRBJ1-1; 7 nucleotides align to TRBD1. Germline V gene lookup returns CDR1 MNHNS and CDR2 SASEGT. There are 14 residues in the CDR3. Trimming took 2 bases from V and 4 from J; bases not matched to a gene: 4. As DNA, the CDR3 is TGTGCCAGCAGTGAACGGGGGACAGCCACTGAAGCTTTCTTT. This translates into CASSERGTATEAFF.

The V gene is TRBV2, the J gene TRBJ2-3; the match to TRBD2 covers 9 bases. This CDR3 comprises 16 residues. V lost 4 bases and J lost 2; bases outside the gene matches: 7. CDR1 is SNHLY, CDR2 FYNNEI, per germline. This CDR3 reads CASSVGSGGNTDTQYF. In DNA form, the CDR3 reads TGTGCCAGCAGTGTCGGAAGCGGGGGGAACACAGATACGCAGTATTTT.

This clone has just a few counts. In nucleotides, the CDR3 is TGCAGCGTTGAGCCGGGAACCGGGGAGCTGTTTTTT. Its protein is CSVEPGTGELFF. This chain connects TRBV29-1 to TRBJ2-2; possibly TRBD2 for D (5 bases). With 3 bases removed from V and 5 bases from J, the gap between germline ends came to 7 bases. Germline V CDR1 and CDR2: SQVTM, ANQGSEA. This CDR3 comprises 12 residues.

The V and J genes are TRBV11-2 and TRBJ2-7, with 10 bases aligning to TRBD1. The V gene's germline CDR1 is SGHAT and CDR2 FQNNGV. The trim removed 2 bases at V and 3 bases at J, leaving 10 bases unmatched. This CDR3 has 17 amino acids. CDR3 amino acids: CASSLPPGGTGDYEQYF. As DNA, the CDR3 is TGTGCCAGCAGCTTACCCCCGGGAGGGACAGGGGACTACGAGCAGTACTTC.

The V and J genes are TRBV5-6 and TRBJ2-3, with 10 bases lining up with TRBD2. The CDR3 loop spans 15 amino acids. Germline V gene sequence: CDR1 SGHDT, CDR2 YYEEEE. V shed 1 base, J shed 2 bases, and the junction held 1 base outside the gene matches. The CDR3 DNA reads TGTGCCAGCAGCTTGACTAGCGGGGTCACAGATACGCAGTATTTT. This gives the protein CASSLTSGVTDTQYF.

The chain couples TRBV4-1 to TRBJ2-7; D possibly corresponds to TRBD1 (6 bases). V was shortened by 3 bases and J by 6 bases, with 18 bases between the two germline ends. This CDR3 is 15 amino acids long. The germline CDR1 and CDR2 sequences are MGHRA and YSYEKL. The CDR3 spells CASSQLWDWGREQYF. The CDR3 bases are TGCGCCAGCAGCCAGCTATGGGATTGGGGGCGCGAGCAGTACTTC.

This clone occurred a few times. The chain joins TRBV29-1 to TRBJ2-7; 10 bases map to TRBD1. Germline CDR1 reads SQVTM; CDR2 reads ANQGSEA. V lost 1 base to trimming and J lost 4 bases; unmatched junction nucleotides: 13. The CDR3 is made up of 17 amino acids. The CDR3 loop is CSVEVPTGTGVGYEQYF. The CDR3 DNA sequence: TGCAGCGTTGAAGTGCCCACCGGGACAGGGGTCGGGTACGAGCAGTACTTC.